Following are 32 T cell receptor beta chains from one sample sequenced in a study of blood T cell repertoires in COVID-19. This table comes from immunoSEQ multiplex PCR, and its TCRdb copy is limited to in-frame clones, with some not included. This table holds hundreds of thousands of clones, about 90% found once. Sequencing was performed on peripheral blood. The receptors originated from a woman in her fifties or sixties with COVID-19, enrolled during active disease.

V and J are TRBV15 and TRBJ2-1; TRBD2 matches at 9 bases. Germline assignment: CDR1 LNHNV and CDR2 YYDKDF (reference sequence). Losses at the gene ends were 1 base for V and 6 bases for J; bases not matched to a gene: 4. The CDR3 is made up of 15 amino acids. The CDR3 DNA is TGTGCCACCAGCAGAGGGGGTAGCGGGAGCAATGAGCAGTTCTTC. Translated, it gives CATSRGGSGSNEQFF.

This chain links TRBV2 with TRBJ2-7; 14 bases line up with TRBD2. The V gene end was trimmed by 5 bases and the J gene end by 5 bases; junction bases not matched to a gene: 5. The CDR3 extends over 15 amino acids. Germline values: CDR1 SNHLY, CDR2 FYNNEI. Here the CDR3 reads CASSSTSGRADEQYF. Written as DNA, the CDR3 is TGTGCCAGCAGTTCGACTAGCGGGAGGGCCGACGAGCAGTACTTC.

CDR3 sequence reads: CASSLSGGDQPQHF. In DNA form, the CDR3 reads TGCGCCAGCAGCTTGTCAGGGGGCGATCAGCCCCAGCATTTT. This rearrangement joins TRBV5-1 to TRBJ1-5; 8 bases align to TRBD1. Germline V lookup: CDR1 SGHRS, CDR2 YFSETQ. J was trimmed by 5 bases and V by 1 base; bases with no gene match: 2. The CDR3 covers 14 residues.

This rearrangement joins TRBV5-1 to TRBJ2-1, with TRBD2 matching 13 bases. The CDR3 covers 15 residues. Germline CDR1 SGHRS, CDR2 YFSETQ. V was pared by 4 bases and J by 4 bases, with 2 bases of the junction left unmatched. The CDR3 sequence: CASSGGLAGYNEQFF. The CDR3 DNA follows: TGCGCCAGCAGCGGGGGACTAGCGGGGTACAATGAGCAGTTCTTC.

The J gene is TRBJ2-7, the V gene TRBV5-1, with a possible D match to TRBD1 (6 bases). Germline lookup yields CDR1 SGHRS and CDR2 YFSETQ. CDR3 size: 14 residues. Trimming took off 4 bases at V and 3 bases at J, with 14 bases between the two ends. The CDR3 region is CASSASTGNYEQYF. The CDR3 bases are TGCGCCAGCAGCGCCTCTACAGGGAACTACGAGCAGTACTTC. The entire variable domain, with the rest obtained from reference TRBV5-1 and TRBJ2-7, is as follows: KAGVTQTPRYLIKTRGQQVTLSCSPISGHRSVSWYQQTPGQGLQFLFEYFSETQRNKGNFPGRFSGRQFSNSRSEMNVSTLELGDSALYLCASSASTGNYEQYFGPGTRLTVT.

CDR3 amino acids: CASSSSGGEYGYTF. The CDR3 region has the DNA TGTGCCAGCAGCTCCTCGGGGGGGGAGTATGGCTACACCTTC. The chain has TRBV7-2 and TRBJ1-2, with D perhaps matching TRBD1 (5 bases). Trimming cost V 4 bases and J 5 bases, with 14 bases left between them. Germline assignment: CDR1 SGHTA and CDR2 FQGNSA. CDR3 length: 14 residues.

This chain connects TRBV9 to TRBJ1-2, with a weak D call TRBD1 (6 bases). The CDR3 has 14 residues. Germline CDR1 SGDLS, CDR2 YYNGEE. Trimming removed 0 bases from V and 4 bases from J, with 10 bases in between. The CDR3 protein is CASSVESGVYGYTF. CDR3 DNA sequence: TGTGCCAGCAGCGTAGAGTCAGGGGTCTATGGCTACACCTTC.

This sequence joins TRBV19 and TRBJ2-1; the match to TRBD2 covers 9 bases. Germline lookup yields CDR1 LNHDA and CDR2 SQIVND (reference sequence). With V trimmed by 5 bases and J by 6 bases, 5 bases remained unmatched. The CDR3 extends over 14 amino acids. This chain's CDR3 is CASSLLAGVNEQFF. Written as DNA, the CDR3 is TGTGCCAGTAGTTTACTAGCGGGCGTCAATGAGCAGTTCTTC.

The chain has TRBV9 and TRBJ2-5; D not certain. Trimming left V 0 bases short and J 3 bases short, with 9 bases between. The CDR3 loop spans 14 amino acids. Germline CDR1 SGDLS, CDR2 YYNGEE. DNA for the CDR3: TGTGCCAGCAGCGTAGGAGGTTGGAAAGAGACCCAGTACTTC. Protein: CASSVGGWKETQYF.

The J gene is TRBJ2-1, the V gene TRBV9; 11 bases align to TRBD1. The junction had 11 bases not matched to a gene; V was cut back by 3 bases and J by 0 bases. Germline lookup yields CDR1 SGDLS and CDR2 YYNGEE. The CDR3 has 19 residues. CDR3 coding DNA: TGTGCCAGCAGCGCGAACCTCTTCGGGACAGGGGGCTCCTACAATGAGCAGTTCTTC. Encoded protein: CASSANLFGTGGSYNEQFF. The full variable domain, in which reference TRBV9 and TRBJ2-1 provide the parts outside the CDR3, is DSGVTQTPKHLITATGQRVTLRCSPRSGDLSVYWYQQSLDQGLQFLIQYYNGEERAKGNILERFSAQQFPDLHSELNLSSLELGDSALYFCASSANLFGTGGSYNEQFFGPGTRLTVL.

The chain joins TRBV19 to TRBJ1-1; 7 positions match TRBD1. The germline V gene has CDR1 LNHDA and CDR2 SQIVND (reference sequence). CDR3 length: 15 residues. V lost 5 bases, J lost 1 base, and 7 bases stayed unmatched. CDR3 in DNA: TGTGCCAGTAGTCCCCCGACAGGGCGGAACACTGAAGCTTTCTTT. Its translation is CASSPPTGRNTEAFF.

This clone was seen only once. The chain joins TRBV2 to TRBJ2-7, with 11 bases aligning to TRBD1. CDR3 length equals 13 residues. From germline, CDR1 is SNHLY and CDR2 FYNNEI. The trim removed 6 bases at V and 7 bases at J, leaving 5 bases unmatched. CDR3 amino acids: CASRRTGGEEQYF. The CDR3 DNA reads TGTGCCAGCAGGCGGACAGGGGGCGAAGAGCAGTACTTC.

The CDR3 DNA sequence: TGTGCCAGTAGTATGCAGGGTCCGGATACGCAGTATTTT. Translating it yields CASSMQGPDTQYF. The J gene is TRBJ2-3, the V gene TRBV19; tentatively, D is TRBD1 (5 bases). The CDR3 loop spans 13 amino acids. With 3 bases removed from V and 6 bases from J, the gap between germline ends came to 10 bases. CDR1 and CDR2 from the germline V gene are LNHDA and SQIVND (reference sequence).

This clone was recorded only once. V is TRBV5-5 and J is TRBJ2-7, with a tentative D call TRBD1 (6 bases). The germline CDR1 and CDR2 sequences are SGHKS and YYEKEE (reference sequence). Trimming stripped 6 bases from V and 5 bases from J, with 18 bases between. The CDR3 spans 14 residues. In DNA form, the CDR3 reads TGTGCCAGCACCAAGCTCGGACAGTTCAACGAGCAGTACTTC. Translation gives CASTKLGQFNEQYF.

This clone was counted between two and nine times. The chain couples TRBV5-1 to TRBJ2-2, with TRBD2 as a possible D gene (6 bases). Germline V gene lookup returns CDR1 SGHRS and CDR2 YFSETQ. The V end lost 4 bases, the J end lost 7 bases, and 14 bases lay between the germline ends. The CDR3 has 14 amino acids. In DNA form, the CDR3 reads TGCGCCAGCAGCATAGCGGTCCTGGACGGGGAGCTGTTTTTT. Translation: CASSIAVLDGELFF.

The chain is built from TRBV29-1 and TRBJ2-1, with 7 bases lining up with TRBD1. Unmatched junction bases numbered 1, after V lost 1 base and J lost 4 bases. CDR1 SQVTM and CDR2 ANQGSEA come from the germline V gene. This CDR3 spans 13 amino acids. CDR3 bases: TGCAGCGTTGAAGTGGACAGGTACAATGAGCAGTTCTTC. Translated, it gives CSVEVDRYNEQFF.

This sequence joins TRBV7-9 and TRBJ1-3; a possible D gene is TRBD1 (6 bases). Trimming took off 1 base at V and 2 bases at J, with 12 bases between the two ends. Looked up from germline, CDR1 is SEHNR and CDR2 is FQNEAQ (reference sequence). This CDR3 is built from 16 residues. In DNA, the CDR3 is TGTGCCAGCAGCTTAGATAGGGGGAGAACTGGAAACACCATATATTTT. Translation gives CASSLDRGRTGNTIYF.

This clone is a singleton in its sample. V and J are TRBV7-2 and TRBJ2-2, with D perhaps TRBD1 (5 bases). Germline CDR1 reads SGHTA; CDR2 reads FQGNSA. V was clipped by 4 bases and J by 5 bases, with 20 bases between them. This CDR3 region has 17 residues. The chain's CDR3 is CASSYSRARQWTGELFF. CDR3 DNA: TGTGCCAGCAGCTACAGCCGGGCCAGACAGTGGACCGGGGAGCTGTTTTTT.

For the CDR3, the DNA is TGTGCCAGCGGGGGGGTTCCAGGCCGAGGAGAGACCCAGTACTTC. It specifies CASGGVPGRGETQYF. This chain links TRBV5-4 with TRBJ2-5; 7 bases align to TRBD2. J gave up 4 bases and V 7 bases, and 13 bases lay outside the gene matches. This CDR3 spans 15 amino acids. From germline, CDR1 is SGHNT and CDR2 YYREEE (reference sequence).

Comment on this clone: At the DNA level, this CDR3 is encoded by other sequences in the same sample as well. This rearrangement joins TRBV6-5 to TRBJ1-5; 7 bases fit TRBD1. The junction had 3 bases not matched to a gene; V was cut back by 3 bases and J by 1 base. The CDR3 consists of 15 residues. Per the germline V gene, CDR1 is MNHEY and CDR2 is SVGAGI. CDR3: CASSYSQGSNQPQHF. CDR3 DNA: TGTGCCAGCAGTTATTCACAGGGGAGCAATCAGCCCCAGCATTTT.

This chain links TRBV12-3 or TRBV12-4 with TRBJ2-7; D possibly corresponds to TRBD1 (6 bases). This CDR3 is 13 amino acids long. V was clipped by 5 bases and J by 6 bases, with 14 bases between them. The CDR3: CASSPGDLPEQYF. The CDR3, as DNA: TGTGCCAGCAGTCCAGGGGACCTTCCCGAGCAGTACTTC.

The genes are TRBV6-5 and TRBJ1-2, with D unresolved. This CDR3 is built from 12 residues. The V gene lost 10 bases and the J gene lost 2 bases, with 11 bases spanning the gap. Germline loops: CDR1 MNHEY, CDR2 SVGAGI. The CDR3 sequence: CAIELTNYGYTF. The CDR3 region has the DNA TGTGCCATAGAACTCACGAACTATGGCTACACCTTC.

This clone was seen once. The J gene is TRBJ1-5, the V gene TRBV28; maybe TRBD1 (6 bases). The CDR3 extends over 14 amino acids. Germline assignment: CDR1 MDHEN and CDR2 SYDVKM. The V gene lost 3 bases and the J gene lost 7 bases, with 13 bases spanning the gap. The CDR3 spells CASSFKGVLQPQHF. For the CDR3, the DNA is TGTGCCAGCAGTTTCAAGGGGGTTTTACAGCCCCAGCATTTT. Together with reference TRBV28 and TRBJ1-5, the CDR3 gives the full variable domain: DVKVTQSSRYLVKRTGEKVFLECVQDMDHENMFWYRQDPGLGLRLIYFSYDVKMKEKGDIPEGYSVSREKKERFSLILESASTNQTSMYLCASSFKGVLQPQHFGDGTRLSIL.

V and J are TRBV27 and TRBJ1-5; no clear D. The CDR3 runs to 14 residues. Germline lookup yields CDR1 MNHEY and CDR2 SMNVEV (reference sequence). Trimming left V 0 bases short and J 4 bases short, with 7 bases between. CDR3 sequence reads: CASSLSGFNQPQHF. The CDR3 nucleotides are TGTGCCAGCAGTTTATCGGGCTTTAATCAGCCCCAGCATTTT.

The chain links TRBV29-1 to TRBJ2-1; 8 bases are shared with TRBD2. This CDR3 spans 16 amino acids. The germline CDR1 and CDR2 sequences are SQVTM and ANQGSEA. V lost 4 bases to trimming and J lost 1 base; unmatched junction nucleotides: 9. The CDR3 sequence is CSVALAGLNSYNEQFF. DNA of the CDR3: TGCAGCGTTGCCCTAGCGGGTTTAAATTCCTACAATGAGCAGTTCTTC.

The chain joins TRBV28 to TRBJ1-1; the D gene is possibly TRBD1 (5 bases). The CDR3 loop spans 13 amino acids. Trimming left V 2 bases short and J 4 bases short, with 8 bases between. The V gene's germline CDR1 is MDHEN and CDR2 SYDVKM. CDR3 residues: CASSLQGSTEAFF. The CDR3 coding sequence is TGTGCCAGCAGTTTACAGGGATCCACTGAAGCTTTCTTT.

This rearrangement joins TRBV19 to TRBJ2-3; TRBD1 might be the D (6 bases). The CDR3 spans 15 residues. The germline gives CDR1 LNHDA, CDR2 SQIVND (reference sequence). Trimming pared 5 bases from V and 4 bases from J, leaving 16 bases between. The CDR3 loop is CASSVTQGIPDTQYF. DNA for the CDR3: TGTGCCAGTAGTGTTACGCAGGGGATCCCAGATACGCAGTATTTT.

The V gene is TRBV5-6, the J gene TRBJ2-1; TRBD1 matches 7 bases. The J segment lost 4 bases and the V segment lost 2 bases, leaving 9 bases of the junction unmatched. CDR3 length equals 16 residues. Germline CDR1 SGHDT, CDR2 YYEEEE. The CDR3 region is CASSLTTGAKYNEQFF. CDR3 sequence (DNA): TGTGCCAGCAGCTTAACCACAGGGGCGAAATACAATGAGCAGTTCTTC.

The J gene is TRBJ2-7, the V gene TRBV3-1 (or the pseudogene TRBV3-2); D is unclear. Germline V gene lookup returns CDR1 LGHDT and CDR2 YNNKEL (reference sequence). Trimming left V 0 bases short and J 3 bases short, with 12 bases between. The CDR3 totals 15 residues. CDR3 amino acids: CASSQEPARGYEQYF. DNA for the CDR3: TGTGCCAGCAGCCAAGAACCAGCGCGAGGCTACGAGCAGTACTTC.

This clone occurred a few times. The chain is built from TRBV29-1 and TRBJ1-2; 9 positions match TRBD1. V trimming: 4 bases; J trimming: 9 bases; junction bases outside the gene matches: 15. The germline V gene encodes CDR1 SQVTM and CDR2 ANQGSEA. The CDR3 is 15 amino acids. CDR3 protein: CSVGTGALSRSRYTF. The CDR3 DNA follows: TGCAGCGTTGGGACAGGGGCGCTAAGTAGGTCGCGCTACACCTTC.

This chain connects TRBV6-5 to TRBJ1-1; TRBD1 aligns across 9 bases. Germline V lookup: CDR1 MNHEY, CDR2 SVGAGI. The CDR3 has 13 amino acids. The ends lost 11 bases at V and 5 bases at J; junction bases unmatched: 9. CDR3 sequence reads: CAVSRQGGTEAFF. CDR3 nucleotides: TGTGCCGTATCTCGACAGGGGGGGACTGAAGCTTTCTTT.

This sequence joins TRBV18 and TRBJ2-6; 9 positions match TRBD1. This CDR3 contains 17 residues. Per the germline V gene, CDR1 is KGHSH and CDR2 is LQKENI. Trimming took 4 bases from V and 0 from J; bases not matched to a gene: 4. The CDR3 DNA reads TGTGCCAGCTCACGCGGACAGGGGAACTCTGGGGCCAACGTCCTGACTTTC. It specifies CASSRGQGNSGANVLTF.